A selection of T cell receptor beta chains follows, all from one sample in a study of blood T cell repertoires in COVID-19. TCRdb's copy holds only in-frame clones and misses some; the assay was immunoSEQ multiplex PCR. The data hold more than 110,000 clones, with around 87% observed a single time. Material: peripheral blood. Receptor source: a woman aged 40 to 50 with acute or convalescent COVID-19. The CDR3 runs from the conserved cysteine through the conserved F or W. A D gene is named only where the DNA matches it firmly. Clone size is not always given. Where it is, it says once, few, many or a class for expanded clones.

CDR3aa	CDR3nt	j_gene	abundance	v_gene	d_gene
CASSPEGGGAINEQFF	TGCGCCAGCAGCCCGGAAGGCGGGGGGGCCATCAATGAGCAGTTCTTC	TRBJ2-1	-	TRBV5-1	TRBD2
CASSEGQATEAFF	TGTGCCAGCAGTGAGGGACAGGCCACTGAAGCTTTCTTT	TRBJ1-1	-	TRBV6-1	TRBD1
CASSLRGDTYNEQFF	TGTGCCAGCAGCTTAAGAGGGGACACATACAATGAGCAGTTCTTC	TRBJ2-1	-	TRBV7-3	-
CASSADRATDTQYF	TGTGCCAGCAGTGCCGACAGGGCCACAGATACGCAGTATTTT	TRBJ2-3	-	TRBV2	TRBD1
CASSLTFGGTPHEQYF	TGTGCCAGCAGCCTCACCTTCGGGGGGACCCCCCACGAGCAGTACTTC	TRBJ2-7	-	TRBV5-4	TRBD2
CASSSRLSGVEEQYF	TGTGCCAGCAGCTCTCGGCTTAGCGGGGTGGAGGAGCAGTACTTC	TRBJ2-7	-	TRBV7-8	TRBD2
CAIRQGGMDSPLHF	TGTGCCATCAGACAGGGAGGGATGGATTCACCCCTCCACTTT	TRBJ1-6	-	TRBV10-3	-
CASSEPGLAVLSDTQYF	TGCGCCAGCAGCGAACCGGGACTAGCGGTCTTGTCAGATACGCAGTATTTT	TRBJ2-3	once	TRBV5-1	TRBD2
CSVEAPFLSGGADTQYF	TGCAGCGTTGAGGCCCCCTTCCTTAGCGGGGGGGCGGATACGCAGTATTTT	TRBJ2-3	-	TRBV29-1	TRBD2
CASSKERGAREYGNTIYF	TGTGCCAGCAGCAAAGAACGGGGGGCAAGGGAATATGGAAACACCATATATTTT	TRBJ1-3	-	TRBV21-1	-
CASRLLGSSRDRGPGQPQHF	TGTGCCAGCAGGCTCTTAGGGTCCAGCCGGGACAGGGGGCCAGGACAGCCCCAGCATTTT	TRBJ1-5	-	TRBV5-8	TRBD1
CASSESLAGGVNIQYF	TGTGCCAGCAGTGAGTCACTAGCGGGGGGGGTAAACATTCAGTACTTC	TRBJ2-4	-	TRBV6-1	TRBD2
CASSLGLAGDYNEQFF	TGCGCCAGCAGCTTAGGACTAGCGGGGGACTACAATGAGCAGTTCTTC	TRBJ2-1	-	TRBV5-1	TRBD2
CSASTGVAFF	TGCAGTGCTTCCACAGGGGTCGCTTTCTTT	TRBJ1-1	-	TRBV20-1	TRBD1
CASSEGRGSPLHF	TGTGCCAGCAGTGAGGGCAGGGGTTCACCCCTCCACTTT	TRBJ1-6	-	TRBV2	-
CASSILGGELFF	TGTGCCAGCAGTATCCTCGGGGGGGAGCTGTTTTTT	TRBJ2-2	-	TRBV6-5	-
CASSLEAGGRTEAFF	TGCGCCAGCAGCTTGGAGGCAGGGGGTCGCACTGAAGCTTTCTTT	TRBJ1-1	many	TRBV5-1	TRBD1
CATSESGTGRTGELFF	TGTGCCACCAGTGAATCCGGGACAGGACGCACCGGGGAGCTGTTTTTT	TRBJ2-2	-	TRBV24-1	TRBD1
CASSLASSGGPLSQFF	TGTGCCAGCAGCTTGGCGTCTAGCGGGGGGCCCCTGTCACAGTTCTTC	TRBJ2-1	-	TRBV5-4	TRBD2
CASSSDRGGRTDTQYF	TGTGCCAGCAGCTCGGACCGCGGGGGCCGGACAGATACGCAGTATTTT	TRBJ2-3	-	TRBV7-6	-
CASSQVTAGNEQYF	TGCGCCAGCAGCCAAGTCACCGCAGGCAACGAGCAGTACTTC	TRBJ2-7	-	TRBV4-3	-
CASSSEGYYSPLHF	TGTGCCAGCAGCTCTGAGGGATACTATTCACCCCTCCACTTT	TRBJ1-6	once	TRBV9	-
CASSQGQGGKETQYF	TGTGCCAGCAGCCAGGGACAGGGAGGGAAAGAGACCCAGTACTTC	TRBJ2-5	-	TRBV9	TRBD1
CASSPYAPRRQGVSYNSPLHF	TGCGCCAGCAGCCCCTACGCTCCCAGGCGACAGGGGGTATCCTATAATTCACCCCTCCACTTT	TRBJ1-6	-	TRBV4-1	TRBD1
CASSVLGTGDPNTEAFF	TGTGCCAGCAGCGTATTAGGGACAGGCGACCCGAACACTGAAGCTTTCTTT	TRBJ1-1	-	TRBV9	TRBD1
CASSLYSSGGNTDTQYF	TGTGCCAGCAGCTTGTACTCTAGCGGGGGAAACACAGATACGCAGTATTTT	TRBJ2-3	-	TRBV11-2	TRBD2
CASSYQGMNSPLHF	TGTGCCAGCAGTTACCAGGGGATGAATTCACCCCTCCACTTT	TRBJ1-6	-	TRBV6-5	-
CASSRLHLNQPQHF	TGTGCCAGCAGTCGATTACACCTCAATCAGCCCCAGCATTTT	TRBJ1-5	-	TRBV6-2/TRBV6-3	-
CASSMGTGLAGGRQETQYF	TGTGCCAGTAGTATGGGCACCGGACTAGCGGGGGGGCGCCAAGAGACCCAGTACTTC	TRBJ2-5	-	TRBV19	TRBD2
CASSQAPGGELFF	TGTGCCAGCAGCCAGGCCCCGGGCGGGGAGCTGTTTTTT	TRBJ2-2	-	TRBV14	-
CASSQAPGVNAFF	TGTGCCAGCAGCCAAGCACCGGGAGTTAACGCTTTCTTT	TRBJ1-1	-	TRBV14	-
CASSPRPGQGYGYTF	TGTGCCAGTAGTCCCAGACCGGGACAGGGGTATGGCTACACCTTC	TRBJ1-2	-	TRBV19	TRBD1
CASSVGYGYTF	TGTGCCAGCAGCGTCGGTTATGGCTACACCTTC	TRBJ1-2	-	TRBV5-4	-
CASSVGGGLNNEQFF	TGTGCCAGCAGCGTAGGAGGGGGACTAAACAATGAGCAGTTCTTC	TRBJ2-1	-	TRBV9	-
CASTPGLAGAGDTGELFF	TGTGCCAGCACCCCAGGCCTAGCGGGGGCGGGGGACACCGGGGAGCTGTTTTTT	TRBJ2-2	once	TRBV6-2/TRBV6-3	TRBD2
CARKDRRGKDTEAFF	TGTGCCAGAAAGGACAGAAGGGGTAAGGACACTGAAGCTTTCTTT	TRBJ1-1	-	TRBV25-1	-
CASSLWGQDYNSPLHF	TGTGCCAGCAGCTTGTGGGGACAGGACTATAATTCACCCCTCCACTTT	TRBJ1-6	-	TRBV5-8	TRBD1
CASSTLRDISSSGANVLTF	TGTGCCAGCAGTACCCTCCGGGACATCTCTAGCTCTGGGGCCAACGTCCTGACTTTC	TRBJ2-6	-	TRBV2	-
CATNPGQGFWGNTIYF	TGTGCCACCAATCCGGGACAGGGTTTTTGGGGAAACACCATATATTTT	TRBJ1-3	-	TRBV24-1	TRBD1
CASSPRTGDSNQPQHF	TGTGCCAGTAGTCCAAGGACAGGGGATAGCAATCAGCCCCAGCATTTT	TRBJ1-5	few	TRBV19	TRBD1
CASSLPRGGSETQYF	TGTGCCAGCAGCCTCCCCAGAGGCGGGAGTGAGACCCAGTACTTC	TRBJ2-5	-	TRBV3-1/TRBV3-2	TRBD2
CASGALPGLRAGELFF	TGTGCCAGCGGGGCCCTACCGGGACTTCGCGCCGGGGAGCTGTTTTTT	TRBJ2-2	-	TRBV9	-
CASSFPGTGLVRYTF	TGTGCCAGCAGCTTCCCCGGGACAGGGTTAGTCCGCTACACCTTC	TRBJ1-2	few	TRBV7-2	TRBD1
CASSYTTDSYEQYF	TGTGCCAGCAGTTATACGACAGATAGCTACGAGCAGTACTTC	TRBJ2-7	-	TRBV6-6	-
CATSDLHGRGPEGVELVPPVGYTF	TGTGCCACCAGTGATTTGCATGGGCGCGGCCCTGAGGGGGTGGAGCTTGTCCCCCCGGTAGGCTACACCTTC	TRBJ1-2	once	TRBV24-1	-
CASSWEGKAYNEQFF	TGTGCCAGCAGCTGGGAGGGGAAGGCCTACAATGAGCAGTTCTTC	TRBJ2-1	-	TRBV5-8	TRBD2
CASSLNRGGYEQYF	TGTGCCAGTAGTCTCAACAGGGGAGGCTACGAGCAGTACTTC	TRBJ2-7	-	TRBV19	-
CASSLGQAPKRETQYF	TGTGCCAGCAGCCTTGGACAGGCCCCTAAAAGGGAGACCCAGTACTTC	TRBJ2-5	-	TRBV7-3	TRBD1